One and the same sample provided the 21 T cell receptor beta chains below, sequenced in a study of T cells in tumors after PD-1 blockade. The assay was immunoSEQ multiplex PCR, and TCRdb's table has in-frame clones only and misses some. The sample lists about 4,200 clones; roughly 73% were seen once. Time point: first of two pre-therapy site-matched biopsies about two months apart. The input for sequencing was tumor tissue, taken before anti-PD-1 treatment. The source of these receptors is a human donor with basal cell carcinoma.

This sequence joins TRBV6-5 and TRBJ2-2, with TRBD1 as a possible D gene (6 bases). The CDR3 consists of 14 residues. V was pared by 7 bases and J by 5 bases, with 14 bases between. Germline CDR1 reads MNHEY; CDR2 reads SVGAGI. CDR3 residues: CASIAGASTGELFF. The CDR3 DNA follows: TGTGCCAGCATCGCAGGGGCGAGTACCGGGGAGCTGTTTTTT.

By sample fraction, this clone is medium-sized. V usage is TRBV6-6 and J usage is TRBJ1-6, with a possible D match to TRBD1 (5 bases). The ends were cut back, 6 bases at V and 7 bases at J, with 13 bases in the middle. This CDR3 is built from 14 residues. Germline V gene lookup returns CDR1 MNHNY and CDR2 SVGAGI (reference sequence). The CDR3 loop reads CASRQGTVNSPLHF. The CDR3 region has the DNA TGTGCCAGCAGACAAGGGACGGTCAATTCACCCCTCCACTTT.

This clone was seen once. The chain recombines TRBV5-4 with TRBJ1-3; D gene unclear. Germline CDR1 is SGHNT and CDR2 is YYREEE (reference sequence). V lost 1 base and J 2 bases, leaving 7 bases between the germline ends. The CDR3 totals 14 residues. The CDR3 DNA follows: TGTGCCAGCAGCTTGTTTGGAACTGGAAACACCATATATTTT. Translated: CASSLFGTGNTIYF.

The chain carries TRBV6-1 and TRBJ2-1; TRBD2 matches 7 bases. With 3 bases clipped from V and 6 bases from J, the junction kept 11 bases outside the gene matches. Germline V CDR1 and CDR2: MNHNS, SASEGT. This CDR3 region has 16 residues. The CDR3 region is CASSDFRAGELNEQFF. CDR3 DNA sequence: TGTGCCAGCAGTGATTTCAGGGCGGGGGAGCTCAATGAGCAGTTCTTC.

The chain links TRBV2 to TRBJ2-7; D is unclear. The germline V and J ends were trimmed by 8 bases and 0 bases, with 8 bases remaining between them. Germline CDR1 SNHLY, CDR2 FYNNEI. CDR3 length: 12 amino acids. CDR3 sequence: CASEHSSYEQYF. CDR3 coding DNA: TGTGCCAGCGAACACAGCTCCTACGAGCAGTACTTC.

The chain is built from TRBV5-1 and TRBJ2-1; D is ambiguous. This CDR3 contains 14 residues. Per germline, CDR1 SGHRS and CDR2 YFSETQ. Trimming cost V 5 bases and J 2 bases, with 11 bases left between them. The DNA of the CDR3 is TGCGCCAGCAGAGTTGAACGCGCCTACAATGAGCAGTTCTTC. This gives the protein CASRVERAYNEQFF.

This clone appeared a single time. The rearrangement joins TRBV6-5 to TRBJ1-6; D gene uncertain. The CDR3 spans 14 residues. V gave up 0 bases and J gave up 9 bases, with 9 bases separating them. Germline-derived CDR1 and CDR2 are MNHEY and SVGAGI. The DNA for the CDR3 is TGTGCCAGCAGTTACTCGAGTGAGCGTTCACCCCTCCACTTT. Residues: CASSYSSERSPLHF.

V gene TRBV28 combines with J gene TRBJ1-5; D is ambiguous. The V gene's germline CDR1 is MDHEN and CDR2 SYDVKM. This CDR3 is built from 15 residues. V dropped 3 bases and J dropped 2 bases, with 11 bases sitting between them. CDR3 loop: CASSFGSIRNQPQHF. CDR3 in DNA: TGTGCCAGCAGTTTTGGGTCAATTCGCAATCAGCCCCAGCATTTT.

The chain combines TRBV6-6 with TRBJ2-6; 11 bases are a match to TRBD1. V dropped 5 bases and J dropped 2; count of bases not matched to a gene: 5. The CDR3 length is 17 residues. Germline V gene sequence: CDR1 MNHNY, CDR2 SVGAGI (reference sequence). CDR3 sequence: CASSRSGQGAGANVLTF. CDR3 nucleotides: TGTGCCAGCAGTCGCTCGGGACAGGGGGCTGGGGCCAACGTCCTGACTTTC.

V usage is TRBV19 and J usage is TRBJ2-7; TRBD1 matches at 9 bases. Trimming removed 4 bases from V and 1 base from J; junction bases left unmatched: 2. The V gene's germline CDR1 is LNHDA and CDR2 SQIVND (reference sequence). The CDR3 extends over 14 amino acids. The CDR3 region is CASSRGQGSYEQYF. The CDR3 nucleotides are TGTGCCAGTAGTAGAGGACAGGGGTCCTACGAGCAGTACTTC.

This chain joins TRBV5-5 and TRBJ1-4; maybe TRBD1 (6 bases). The CDR3 consists of 16 residues. Germline CDR1 and CDR2: SGHKS and YYEKEE (reference sequence). The V end lost 0 bases, the J end lost 7 bases, and 16 bases lay between the germline ends. This CDR3 reads CASSLAGAGEGEKLFF. The CDR3 bases are TGTGCCAGCAGCTTGGCCGGGGCAGGGGAAGGTGAAAAACTGTTTTTT.

This sequence joins TRBV12-3 or TRBV12-4 and TRBJ2-1; unclear D gene. The V end lost 9 bases, the J end lost 9 bases, and 9 bases lay between the germline ends. The CDR3 covers 10 residues. DNA of the CDR3: TGTGCCAGGCGGCGTTGTGAGCAGTTCTTC. It codes for CARRRCEQFF.

The chain links TRBV7-2 to TRBJ2-7; D is uncertain. Germline assignment: CDR1 SGHTA and CDR2 FQGNSA. The CDR3 consists of 15 residues. Trimming took off 1 base at V and 0 bases at J, with 10 bases between the two ends. The CDR3 is CASSLGWGYSYEQYF. The CDR3 bases are TGTGCCAGCAGCTTAGGCTGGGGATACTCCTACGAGCAGTACTTC. The whole variable domain, filled in from reference TRBV7-2 and TRBJ2-7, reads GAGVSQSPSNKVTEKGKDVELRCDPISGHTALYWYRQSLGQGLEFLIYFQGNSAPDKSGLPSDRFSAERTGGSVSTLTIQRTQQEDSAVYLCASSLGWGYSYEQYFGPGTRLTVT.

The rearrangement links TRBV19 to TRBJ1-1; 7 bases map to TRBD1. In germline, CDR1 is LNHDA, CDR2 SQIVND (reference sequence). V lost 5 bases, J lost 7 bases, and 7 bases stayed unmatched. The CDR3 is made up of 13 amino acids. CDR3 residues: CASSATGWGEAFF. The CDR3 nucleotides are TGTGCCAGTAGTGCGACAGGGTGGGGTGAAGCTTTCTTT.

The rearrangement links TRBV2 to TRBJ1-5; D is unresolved. This CDR3 contains 15 residues. Trimming pared 1 base from V and 6 bases from J, leaving 13 bases between. Germline V lookup: CDR1 SNHLY, CDR2 FYNNEI. CDR3 DNA sequence: TGTGCCAGCAGTGAAGTCAACAGCCCGGGTCAGCCCCAGCATTTT. Translation gives CASSEVNSPGQPQHF.

This clone has just a few counts. The genes are TRBV7-6 and TRBJ1-6, with 9 bases identical to TRBD1. This CDR3 comprises 14 residues. V was clipped by 5 bases and J by 9 bases; unmatched bases: 5. Germline assignment: CDR1 SGHVS and CDR2 FNYEAQ. CDR3 nucleotide sequence: TGTGCCAGCAGCACCGGACAGGGGACTTCACCCCTCCACTTT. Translated: CASSTGQGTSPLHF.

This clone was detected a few times. The chain is built from TRBV7-5 and TRBJ2-7; whether TRBD1, the table's D call, matches the DNA was not checked. TRBV7-5 is annotated as a pseudogene. This CDR3 has 14 residues. DNA for the CDR3: TGTGCCAGAAGCTTAGGGGGACACTCCTACGAGCAGTACTTC. It translates to CARSLGGHSYEQYF.

Within the sample, this clone is medium-sized. The CDR3 sequence: CASSLRFDQPQHF. In DNA form, the CDR3 reads TGTGCCAGCAGCTTGCGGTTCGATCAGCCCCAGCATTTT. The chain couples TRBV5-6 to TRBJ1-5; no reliable D call. Germline V CDR1 and CDR2: SGHDT, YYEEEE. Trimming removed 1 base from V and 5 bases from J, with 7 bases in between. The CDR3 sequence is 13 residues long.

V is TRBV7-9 and J is TRBJ2-7, with 8 bases matching TRBD1. The CDR3 is 15 residues long. The germline gives CDR1 SEHNR, CDR2 FQNEAQ (reference sequence). After removal of 3 bases from V and 0 bases from J, the junction contained 4 bases not matched to a gene. The CDR3 DNA is TGTGCCAGCAGCTTTACAGGGGGATCCTCCTACGAGCAGTACTTC. Amino acid sequence: CASSFTGGSSYEQYF.

This chain joins TRBV24-1 and TRBJ2-3, with a tentative D call TRBD1 (5 bases). CDR3 size: 14 residues. V lost 8 bases and J lost 2, with 13 bases in between. Germline V gene lookup returns CDR1 KGHDR and CDR2 SFDVKD. CDR3 amino acids: CATKSREITDTQYF. The CDR3 DNA is TGTGCCACCAAGAGCAGGGAAATCACAGATACGCAGTATTTT.

This clone appeared a few times. The gene calls are TRBV24-1 and TRBJ2-3; tentative D call: TRBD1 (6 bases). Germline V lookup: CDR1 KGHDR, CDR2 SFDVKD. This CDR3 is 16 amino acids long. V dropped 6 bases and J dropped 0 bases, with 15 bases sitting between them. Written as DNA, the CDR3 is TGTGCCACCAGTACCAAACAGGGAACTAGCACAGATACGCAGTATTTT. It specifies CATSTKQGTSTDTQYF.